Listed below are T cell receptor beta chains from one sample, sequenced in a study of Graves' ophthalmopathy and Graves' hyperthyroidism. TCRdb analysed the multiplex PCR reads with MiXCR anew, one entry per CDR3 protein. Counted here are approximately 1.2 million distinct CDR3 sequences, about 35% occurring once; the ten biggest clones make up roughly 11%. The source material was peripheral blood or thyroid tissue (not recorded which). The receptors were gathered from an adult man with Graves' hyperthyroidism. Both conserved end residues are part of each CDR3. A D gene is named only where the DNA matches it firmly. A row's size may be missing; if present it is once, few, many or a size class.

-,TRBV28,-,TRBJ1-5,TGTGCCAGCAGTTTCCTTTCGGATCAGCCCCAGCATTTT,CASSFLSDQPQHF
-,TRBV19,-,TRBJ2-6,TGTGCCAGTAGTATAGGGGCAGGAAAACGCTCTGGGGCCAACGTCCTGACTTTC,CASSIGAGKRSGANVLTF
many,TRBV20-1,-,TRBJ1-5,TGCAGTGCTGGGATTGGCGATCAGCCCCAGCATTTT,CSAGIGDQPQHF
-,TRBV12-3/TRBV12-4,-,TRBJ2-5,TGTGCCAGCAGAGTGGGTGGGACCCAGTACTTC,CASRVGGTQYF
many,TRBV12-3/TRBV12-4,-,TRBJ1-1,TGTGCCAGCAGTTTTCAATATTCCACTGAAGCTTTCTTT,CASSFQYSTEAFF
-,TRBV29-1,-,TRBJ1-1,TGCAGCGTTGACCTAGGGACTGAAGCTTTCTTT,CSVDLGTEAFF
-,TRBV2,-,TRBJ1-5,TGTGCCAGCAGTGACCGGGAACATAGCAATCAGCCCCAGCATTTT,CASSDREHSNQPQHF
-,TRBV27,TRBD1,TRBJ1-6,TGTGCCAGCAGTCCTTCGACAGGGTCGAATTCACCCCTCCACTTT,CASSPSTGSNSPLHF
-,TRBV20-1,-,TRBJ2-7,TGCAGTGCTAGAGATCTCACGGGAGCCCGAAGCTACGAGCAGTACTTC,CSARDLTGARSYEQYF
-,TRBV7-2,TRBD1,TRBJ2-3,TGTGCCGCCCGGGACAGGGGCACAGATACGCAGTATTTT,CAARDRGTDTQYF
-,TRBV10-3,TRBD1,TRBJ1-1,TGTGCCATCAGTCCGACAGGGTGGGACACTGAAGCTTTCTTT,CAISPTGWDTEAFF
-,TRBV24-1,-,TRBJ2-5,TGTGCCACCAGTGACCAGGCCACTATAGAGACCCAGTACTTC,CATSDQATIETQYF
many,TRBV4-3,-,TRBJ2-7,TGCGCCAGCAGCCAATGGGACGGAGGTTACGAGCAGTACTTC,CASSQWDGGYEQYF
-,TRBV6-5,-,TRBJ1-5,TGTGCCAGCAGTTACTCACTCGAGACAGTTTCTCAGCCCCAGCATTTT,CASSYSLETVSQPQHF
few,TRBV14,-,TRBJ1-1,TGTGCCAGCAGCCAGATCCAGGGCTACTCTGAAGCTTTCTTT,CASSQIQGYSEAFF
many,TRBV7-9,-,TRBJ1-2,TGTGCCAGCAGCTTTACAGGAGGGGAGGGCTACACCTTC,CASSFTGGEGYTF
few,TRBV2,-,TRBJ2-2,TGTGCCAGCAGTGAGCTCAGGGAGGTCGGGGAGCTGTTTTTT,CASSELREVGELFF
-,TRBV2,-,TRBJ2-7,TGTGCCAGCATCTCACAGCTATACGAGCAGTACTTC,CASISQLYEQYF
-,TRBV7-9,TRBD1,TRBJ2-5,TGTGCCAGCAGCCGGACAGGGGGAGCGACCCAGTACTTC,CASSRTGGATQYF
-,TRBV18,-,TRBJ1-3,TGTGCCAGCTTGGACCGCAACTCTGGAAACACCATATATTTT,CASLDRNSGNTIYF
many,TRBV9,-,TRBJ1-4,TGTGCCAGCAGTCCTTTAGGGCACGGCGGGAATGAAAAACTGTTTTTT,CASSPLGHGGNEKLFF
many,TRBV6-5,-,TRBJ2-7,TGTGCCAGCAGACACCTTATCGGGGACTTGCGCGAGCAGTACTTC,CASRHLIGDLREQYF
many,TRBV20-1,-,TRBJ1-5,TGCAGTGCTAGTTCGGTCACGATACGGAATCAGCCCCAGCATTTT,CSASSVTIRNQPQHF
-,TRBV20-1,TRBD1,TRBJ1-1,TGCAGTGCCCCACTCCAGACAGGGGGCTTTGAAGCTTTCTTT,CSAPLQTGGFEAFF
many,TRBV2,-,TRBJ1-2,TGTGCCAGCAGTGTCGAACAGGGAAATGGCTACACCTTC,CASSVEQGNGYTF
many,TRBV20-1,-,TRBJ1-1,TGCAGTGCTTACACCCCAAGGGCCACTGAAGCTTTCTTT,CSAYTPRATEAFF
many,TRBV5-1,-,TRBJ1-1,TGCGCCAGCAGCTTTTCTGAGAACACTGAAGCTTTCTTT,CASSFSENTEAFF
-,TRBV29-1,TRBD1,TRBJ1-4,TGCAGCGTAGGACAGGGCGGAAAACTGTTTTTT,CSVGQGGKLFF
-,TRBV9,TRBD1,TRBJ1-1,TGTGCCAGCAGCGCAGGGGGGGGGAAGTCAACGACCGAAGCTTTCTTT,CASSAGGGKSTTEAFF
-,TRBV15,TRBD1,TRBJ1-5,TGCGCCACCAAAGGGGGCAGTCAGCCCCAGCATTTT,CATKGGSQPQHF
many,TRBV29-1,-,TRBJ2-7,TGCAGCGTTGGCCTGACTAGTTTCTACGAGCAGTACTTC,CSVGLTSFYEQYF
-,TRBV29-1,-,TRBJ1-2,TGCAGCGTACTAGACCACGGGGGGGAGACCTCTTTCTATGGCTACACCTTC,CSVLDHGGETSFYGYTF
-,TRBV29-1,-,TRBJ2-7,TGCAGCGTTGGGCCGGGCGGTGGGGCTTACGAGCAGTACTTC,CSVGPGGGAYEQYF
-,TRBV25-1,-,TRBJ1-2,TGTGCCAGCAGTGAACAGGGAATACTCTTAGACTACACCTTC,CASSEQGILLDYTF
many,TRBV12-3/TRBV12-4,TRBD1,TRBJ1-2,TGTGCCAGCACCAGGACAGGGGGCTGGGATGGCTACACCTTC,CASTRTGGWDGYTF
few,TRBV7-2,TRBD2,TRBJ2-7,TGTGCCAGCTTAAAAACTAGCGGATCCTACGAGCAGTACTTC,CASLKTSGSYEQYF
-,TRBV10-3,TRBD2,TRBJ2-1,TGTGCCATCAGTGAGCCGGCGGGAGCCTACAATGAGCAGTTCTTC,CAISEPAGAYNEQFF
-,TRBV28,-,TRBJ1-5,TGTGCCAGCAGTTATGGACAACATAGCAATCAGCCCCAGCATTTT,CASSYGQHSNQPQHF
few,TRBV6-5,-,TRBJ2-2,TGTGCCAGCAGTTACTCGGGGGCGCCGAACACCGGGGAGCTGTTTTTT,CASSYSGAPNTGELFF
-,TRBV7-6,TRBD1,TRBJ2-5,TGTGCCAGCAGCTGGGACAGGGGGCGAGGGACCCAGTACTTC,CASSWDRGRGTQYF
-,TRBV15,TRBD1,TRBJ1-2,TGTGCCACCAGCAGAGCAGGGACAGCGCGATGGGGTGGCTACACCTTC,CATSRAGTARWGGYTF
-,TRBV10-3,-,TRBJ2-7,TGTGCCAGCAGTTCCCACACCAACTCCTACGAGCAGTACTTC,CASSSHTNSYEQYF
-,TRBV7-9,-,TRBJ2-2,TGCGCCAGCAGCCAAGAGGTTAGGGTGGTCACCGGGGAGCTGTTTTTT,CASSQEVRVVTGELFF
many,TRBV20-1,-,TRBJ2-7,TGCAGTGCTAGACTTGCGGGGAACTACGAGCAGTACTTC,CSARLAGNYEQYF
once,TRBV19,TRBD1,TRBJ1-2,TGTGCCAGTAGTATGATGGCAGGGGGGTCCTATGGCTACACCTTC,CASSMMAGGSYGYTF
-,TRBV10-3,TRBD1,TRBJ1-2,TGTGCCATCAGTGCGGACAGGGATGATGGCTACACCTTC,CAISADRDDGYTF
many,TRBV2,TRBD1,TRBJ1-2,TGTGCCAGCAGTGCCACCCTGCGGGACAGGGGGACCTATGGCTACACCTTC,CASSATLRDRGTYGYTF
-,TRBV29-1,-,TRBJ1-1,TGCAGCGTTTCGGCGTCCCTGAACACTGAAGCTTTCTTT,CSVSASLNTEAFF